One and the same sample provided the 20 T cell receptor beta chains below, sequenced in a study of neoadjuvant anti-PD-1 for oral cavity cancer. Sequencing was performed with immunoSEQ multiplex PCR; in TCRdb, only in-frame clones are kept and a portion is missing. This table holds fewer than 20,000 clones, around 72% found once. The sequencing used PBMCs, collected before nivolumab (anti-PD-1) treatment. Receptor source: a person aged 35-79 years with oral cavity squamous cell carcinoma.

The genes are TRBV21-1 and TRBJ1-5. TRBV21-1 is a recognized pseudogene. CDR3 length: 17 residues. The CDR3 here is CARKEGGARPVRKPQHF. Written as DNA, the CDR3 is TGTGCCCGAAAGGAAGGGGGGGCTCGACCCGTTCGTAAGCCCCAGCATTTT.

The chain is built from TRBV7-2 and TRBJ2-3, with D tentatively TRBD2 (6 bases). The CDR3 loop spans 13 amino acids. V was clipped by 5 bases and J by 3 bases, with 9 bases between them. Germline CDR1 SGHTA, CDR2 FQGNSA. This CDR3 reads CASSRLVTDTQYF. The CDR3 region has the DNA TGTGCCAGCAGCCGACTAGTAACAGATACGCAGTATTTT.

This clone was found a few times. This chain uses TRBV28 with TRBJ1-5; D is undetermined. Trimming removed 3 bases from V and 1 base from J, with 7 bases in between. Germline V gives CDR1 MDHEN, CDR2 SYDVKM. The CDR3 has 14 residues. The CDR3 loop is CASSLGLSNQPQHF. The CDR3 DNA follows: TGTGCCAGCAGTTTGGGGTTGAGCAATCAGCCCCAGCATTTT.

This clone was detected once. This rearrangement joins TRBV7-2 to TRBJ2-7; 15 bases fit TRBD2. The germline gives CDR1 SGHTA, CDR2 FQGNSA. The CDR3 has 16 residues. Losses at the gene ends were 6 bases for V and 4 bases for J; bases not matched to a gene: 7. CDR3 in amino acids: CASSIRTSGRGYEQYF. The DNA of the CDR3 is TGTGCCAGCAGTATCCGGACTAGCGGGAGGGGTTACGAGCAGTACTTC.

The J gene is TRBJ2-1, the V gene TRBV2; TRBD2 aligns across 8 bases. This CDR3 has 16 amino acids. The trim removed 2 bases at V and 3 bases at J, leaving 6 bases unmatched. Germline assignment: CDR1 SNHLY and CDR2 FYNNEI. The CDR3 DNA reads as TGTGCCAGCAGTGAACTGGGTAGCGGGATCTACAATGAGCAGTTCTTC. Residues: CASSELGSGIYNEQFF.

The rearrangement joins TRBV20-1 to TRBJ1-2, with D tentatively TRBD1 (6 bases). Trimming pared 3 bases from V and 8 bases from J, leaving 7 bases between. The CDR3 extends over 10 amino acids. Germline V CDR1 and CDR2: DFQATT, SNEGSKA (reference sequence). CDR3 sequence (DNA): TGCAGTGCTAGGGGGACAGGCTACACCTTC. It encodes CSARGTGYTF.

The rearrangement links TRBV13 to TRBJ2-3, with D possibly TRBD2 on 6 matching bases. Trimming shortened V by 3 bases and J by 0 bases, and 13 bases separated the two germline ends. CDR3 length: 16 amino acids. Germline lookup yields CDR1 PRHDT and CDR2 FYEKMQ (reference sequence). CDR3 in amino acids: CASSFSRRASTDTQYF. The CDR3 coding sequence is TGTGCCAGCAGCTTTTCACGGAGGGCTAGCACAGATACGCAGTATTTT. Combining the CDR3 with reference TRBV13 and TRBJ2-3 gives the whole variable domain AAGVIQSPRHLIKEKRETATLKCYPIPRHDTVYWYQQGPGQDPQFLISFYEKMQSDKGSIPDRFSAQQFSDYHSELNMSSLELGDSALYFCASSFSRRASTDTQYFGPGTRLTVL.

This clone was recorded only once. The chain employs TRBV10-3 and TRBJ2-1, with 10 nucleotides matching TRBD1. With V trimmed by 0 bases and J by 7 bases, 3 bases remained unmatched. The CDR3 has 15 amino acids. Germline loops: CDR1 ENHRY, CDR2 SYGVKD. The CDR3 coding sequence is TGTGCCATCAGTGAGTCGGGACAGGGGCATAATGAGCAGTTCTTC. Translated, it gives CAISESGQGHNEQFF.

The CDR3 sequence is CSVPRDRVFSGANVLTF. The CDR3 DNA sequence: TGCAGCGTTCCCCGGGACAGAGTTTTCTCTGGGGCCAACGTCCTGACTTTC. The genes are TRBV29-1 and TRBJ2-6; 7 nucleotides match TRBD1. The CDR3 contains 17 residues. J was trimmed by 0 bases and V by 5 bases; bases with no gene match: 10. Germline V CDR1 and CDR2: SQVTM, ANQGSEA.

In this sample, this clone turned up once. The rearrangement uses TRBV4-1 and TRBJ2-6; TRBD1 matches 7 bases. CDR3 size: 15 residues. CDR1 and CDR2 from the germline V gene are MGHRA and YSYEKL. The ends lost 4 bases at V and 0 bases at J; junction bases unmatched: 0. In DNA, the CDR3 is TGCGCCAGCAGCCGGGACAGCTCTGGGGCCAACGTCCTGACTTTC. Translation gives CASSRDSSGANVLTF.

As concerns this clone: At one boundary the junction diverges from the germline segment, which might be a read error. The chain employs TRBV15 and TRBJ1-5; TRBD1 aligns across 8 bases. The CDR3 consists of 15 residues. CDR1 is LNHNV, CDR2 YYDKDF, per germline (reference sequence). CDR3 amino acids: CVTSGEQGGHQPQHF. The CDR3 DNA follows: TGTGTCACCAGCGGGGAACAGGGGGGGCATCAGCCCCAGCATTTT. The full variable domain, completed using reference TRBV15 and TRBJ1-5, is DAMVIQNPRYQVTQFGKPVTLSCSQTLNHNVMYWYQQKSSQAPKLLFHYYDKDFNNEADTPDNFQSRRPNTSFCFLDIRSPGLGDTAMYLCVTSGEQGGHQPQHFGDGTRLSIL.

This chain links TRBV9 with TRBJ2-2; 9 bases fit TRBD1. This CDR3 is 18 amino acids long. Germline trimming cut 0 bases from V and 3 bases from J; bases unmatched to any gene: 9. The germline gives CDR1 SGDLS, CDR2 YYNGEE. The CDR3 coding sequence is TGTGCCAGCAGCGTAGAGCAGTGGGACAGGGACTACACCGGGGAGCTGTTTTTT. Residues: CASSVEQWDRDYTGELFF.

The V gene is TRBV15, the J gene TRBJ1-1, with 11 bases matching TRBD1. The CDR3 has 15 amino acids. With V trimmed by 1 base and J by 4 bases, 2 bases remained unmatched. CDR1 and CDR2 (germline): LNHNV, YYDKDF (reference sequence). CDR3 region: CATSRGGTGGTEAFF. CDR3 coding DNA: TGTGCCACCAGCAGAGGAGGGACAGGGGGCACTGAAGCTTTCTTT.

The V and J genes are TRBV6-5 and TRBJ1-5; TRBD1 matches 8 bases. The CDR3 is 12 residues long. Germline lookup yields CDR1 MNHEY and CDR2 SVGAGI. Losses at the gene ends were 6 bases for V and 5 bases for J; bases not matched to a gene: 0. The CDR3 loop is CASRQGDQPQHF. DNA of the CDR3: TGTGCCAGCAGACAGGGGGATCAGCCCCAGCATTTT.

This clone was seen only a few times. The chain links TRBV30 to TRBJ1-1; a possible D gene is TRBD1 (5 bases). The CDR3 consists of 13 residues. The germline CDR1 and CDR2 sequences are GTSNPN and SVGIG (reference sequence). Trimming left V 7 bases short and J 1 base short, with 13 bases between. CDR3 amino acids: CASGTWENTEAFF. The CDR3 coding sequence is TGTGCCTCCGGGACCTGGGAGAACACTGAAGCTTTCTTT.

The chain is built from TRBV28 and TRBJ1-2; a weak D match, TRBD1 (6 bases). V lost 5 bases to trimming and J lost 2 bases, with 9 bases between them. There are 13 residues in the CDR3. CDR1 is MDHEN and CDR2 is SYDVKM in the germline V gene. The CDR3 spells CASSLRGNYGYTF. The CDR3 region has the DNA TGTGCCAGCAGTCTCAGGGGAAACTATGGCTACACCTTC.

The V call is TRBV5-4, the J call TRBJ1-2; D is unclear. Trimming left V 3 bases short and J 4 bases short, with 13 bases between. In germline, CDR1 is SGHNT, CDR2 YYREEE (reference sequence). The CDR3 is made up of 14 amino acids. CDR3 amino acids: CASSSLGGFYGYTF. In nucleotides, the CDR3 is TGTGCCAGCAGCTCGCTGGGAGGTTTCTATGGCTACACCTTC.

In its sample, this clone was seen a few times. The chain joins TRBV6-5 to TRBJ1-2; 11 bases line up with TRBD1. With V trimmed by 3 bases and J by 2 bases, 5 bases remained unmatched. The CDR3 contains 16 residues. Per the germline V gene, CDR1 is MNHEY and CDR2 is SVGAGI. CDR3 sequence: CASSYIRTGGNYGYTF. The CDR3, as DNA: TGTGCCAGCAGTTATATCAGGACAGGGGGCAACTATGGCTACACCTTC.

The chain links TRBV6-1 to TRBJ2-7; D possibly corresponds to TRBD2 (5 bases). CDR1 MNHNS and CDR2 SASEGT come from the germline V gene. Between the trimmed V and J ends, which lost 1 base and 4 bases, there was a span of 11 bases. The CDR3 is made up of 14 amino acids. As DNA, the CDR3 is TGTGCCAGCAGTGAAGTCGGGATATTATACGAGCAGTACTTC. Translating gives CASSEVGILYEQYF.

This rearrangement joins TRBV6-1 to TRBJ2-1, with TRBD2 matching over 10 bases. There are 16 residues in the CDR3. Germline CDR1 MNHNS, CDR2 SASEGT. J gave up 9 bases and V 2 bases, and 10 bases lay outside the gene matches. Here the CDR3 DNA reads TGTGCCAGCAGTGAACCGCGGGTAGCGGGAGGTCCTGAGCAGTTCTTC. Protein: CASSEPRVAGGPEQFF.